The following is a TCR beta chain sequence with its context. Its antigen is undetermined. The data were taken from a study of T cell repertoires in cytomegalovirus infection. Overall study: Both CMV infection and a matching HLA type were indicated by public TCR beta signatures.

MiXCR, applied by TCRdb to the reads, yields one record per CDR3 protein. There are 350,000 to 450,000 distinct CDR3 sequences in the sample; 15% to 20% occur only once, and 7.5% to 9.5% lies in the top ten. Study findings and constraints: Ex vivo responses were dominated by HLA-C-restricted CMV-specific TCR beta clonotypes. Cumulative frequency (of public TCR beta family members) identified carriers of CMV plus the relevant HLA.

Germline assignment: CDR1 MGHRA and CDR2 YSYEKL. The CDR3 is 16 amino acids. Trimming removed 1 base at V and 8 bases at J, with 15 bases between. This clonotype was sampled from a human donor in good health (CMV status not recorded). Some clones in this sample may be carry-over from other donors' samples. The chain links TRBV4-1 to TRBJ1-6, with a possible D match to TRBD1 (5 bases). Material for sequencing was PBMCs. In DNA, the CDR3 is TGCGCCAGCAGCCAAGTGTCGGGGCGGTATGATTCACCCCTCCACTTT. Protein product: CASSQVSGRYDSPLHF.